This is a list of T cell receptor beta chains from one sample in a study of blood T cell repertoires in COVID-19. Profiled with immunoSEQ multiplex PCR; TCRdb holds only in-frame clones, not every one. The data contain fewer than 95,000 clones, about 74% of them singletons. Input material: peripheral blood. Every receptor here comes from a man between 65 and 79 years old with COVID-19, enrolled during active disease. CDR3s include the opening cysteine and the closing phenylalanine or tryptophan. D genes are given only for firm matches. Clone size is given for some rows only: seen once, a few or many times, or a class if the clone is expanded.

j_call v_call clone_size d_call cdr3_nt cdr3_aa
TRBJ1-1 TRBV6-5 . . TGTGCCAGCAGTTACTCGACTTTAGGGGCCGACACTGAAGCTTTCTTT CASSYSTLGADTEAFF
TRBJ1-5 TRBV6-5 . . TGTGCCAGCAGCTTATACCAGGGCGGGGATCAGCCCCAGCATTTT CASSLYQGGDQPQHF
TRBJ1-6 TRBV4-1 few . TGCGCCAGCAGCCAAGAGAAACAGGGAAATTCACCCCTCCACTTT CASSQEKQGNSPLHF
TRBJ2-5 TRBV7-2 once TRBD2 TGTGCCAGCAGCTTTGGCGGGGGTAGCCAAGAGACCCAGTACTTC CASSFGGGSQETQYF
TRBJ1-1 TRBV11-3 . . TGTGCCAGCAGCTTCGGAGGCACTGAAGCTTTCTTT CASSFGGTEAFF
TRBJ2-1 TRBV24-1 . . TGTGCCACCAGTGACCGGGACTGGAGCTCCTACAATGAGCAGTTCTTC CATSDRDWSSYNEQFF
TRBJ2-1 TRBV19 . . TGTGCCAGTAGTATCCGCGAACATCAGGGGACCGGAGAGCAGTTCTTC CASSIREHQGTGEQFF
TRBJ2-2 TRBV5-1 . . TGCGCCAGCAGCCTTAACAGGTTTAACACCGGGGAGCTGTTTTTT CASSLNRFNTGELFF
TRBJ2-3 TRBV5-4 . TRBD1 TGTGCCAGCAGCTTGGACAGGGGTACGACAGATACGCAGTATTTT CASSLDRGTTDTQYF
TRBJ1-1 TRBV5-4 few . TGTGCCAGCAGCCCAGACAGTCACATGAACACTGAAGCTTTCTTT CASSPDSHMNTEAFF
TRBJ2-1 TRBV20-1 . . TGCAGTGCTCGTTCGGGAACTGAGCAGTTCTTC CSARSGTEQFF
TRBJ1-5 TRBV6-2/TRBV6-3 . TRBD1 TGTGCCAGCAGTTACCAGCGGGACAGGGGCCCTCAGCCCCAGCATTTT CASSYQRDRGPQPQHF
TRBJ2-3 TRBV14 . TRBD2 TGTGCCAGCAGCAGACTAGCGGGAGTATTAGATACGCAGTATTTT CASSRLAGVLDTQYF
TRBJ1-1 TRBV25-1 . TRBD1 TGTGCCAGCAGTGGCACCGACAGGGGGTTCTACACTGAAGCTTTCTTT CASSGTDRGFYTEAFF
TRBJ2-7 TRBV28 . TRBD2 TGTGCCAGCAGTCTCCAGCTAGCGGGAAGGCGGGAGCAGTACTTC CASSLQLAGRREQYF
TRBJ1-3 TRBV27 . . TGTGCCAGCAGTCCAACAGGGACCTCTGGAAACACCATATATTTT CASSPTGTSGNTIYF
TRBJ2-7 TRBV28 . . TGTGCCAGCAGCTTCGGGAGGGGGCCCCTCTCCTACGAGCAGTACTTC CASSFGRGPLSYEQYF
TRBJ1-5 TRBV6-5 . . TGTGCCAGCAGTTACGTAGGGGTGGGTCAGCCCCAGCATTTT CASSYVGVGQPQHF
TRBJ1-1 TRBV10-2 . TRBD1 TGCGCCAGCAGTGATTTCTTGAACAGGGGTATCGGCACTGAAGCTTTCTTT CASSDFLNRGIGTEAFF
TRBJ2-7 TRBV7-9 . . TGTGCCAGCAGCCTGGGGCATTCCTACGAGCAGTACTTC CASSLGHSYEQYF
TRBJ2-7 TRBV28 once TRBD2 TGTGCCAGCAGTTTGGTAATCGGACTAGCGGGAGGGACGTTGACCTACGAGCAGTACTTC CASSLVIGLAGGTLTYEQYF
TRBJ1-5 TRBV6-5 few . TGTGCCAGCAGTTCCCGGGGGGGCGGACAGCCCCAGCATTTT CASSSRGGGQPQHF